These 16 T cell receptor beta chains share one sample of origin, sequenced in a study of blood T cell repertoires in COVID-19. Libraries were prepared by immunoSEQ multiplex PCR; TCRdb keeps only in-frame clonotypes and omits some of them. The sample records roughly 21,000 clones, roughly 85% being singletons. The sample consisted of peripheral blood. Receptors were obtained from a human donor in a cohort sampled during active COVID-19.

The chain combines TRBV6-5 with TRBJ1-1; D is unresolved. CDR1 is MNHEY, CDR2 SVGAGI, per germline. Trimming took off 0 bases at V and 4 bases at J, with 12 bases between the two ends. This CDR3 contains 15 residues. This CDR3 reads CASSYSRSVRTEAFF. CDR3 in DNA: TGTGCCAGCAGTTACTCGAGGTCGGTCCGCACTGAAGCTTTCTTT.

This clone was found once. The chain uses TRBV5-8 and TRBJ1-1; D not resolved. V lost 4 bases and J 12 bases, leaving 25 bases between the germline ends. CDR3 length equals 15 residues. Germline V gene data show CDR1 as SGHTS and CDR2 as YDEGEE. The CDR3 loop is CASSAVKLFRSATFF. The DNA for the CDR3 is TGTGCCAGCAGCGCTGTGAAGCTCTTCCGGAGTGCGACTTTCTTT. Full variable domain (outside the CDR3, taken from reference TRBV5-8 and TRBJ1-1): EAGVTQSPTHLIKTRGQQATLRCSPISGHTSVYWYQQALGLGLQFLLWYDEGEERNRGNFPPRFSGRQFPNYSSELNVNALELEDSALYLCASSAVKLFRSATFFGQGTRLTVV.

V usage is TRBV11-2 and J usage is TRBJ1-5; possible D gene TRBD1, 6 bases. The CDR3 is made up of 14 amino acids. The V gene lost 6 bases and the J gene lost 6 bases, with 15 bases spanning the gap. Germline CDR1 SGHAT, CDR2 FQNNGV. CDR3 nucleotide sequence: TGTGCCAGCAGTTACGGGGGGGGCGGTCAGCCCCAGCATTTT. Protein product: CASSYGGGGQPQHF. Full variable domain (outside the CDR3, taken from reference TRBV11-2 and TRBJ1-5): EAGVAQSPRYKIIEKRQSVAFWCNPISGHATLYWYQQILGQGPKLLIQFQNNGVVDDSQLPKDRFSAERLKGVDSTLKIQPAKLEDSAVYLCASSYGGGGQPQHFGDGTRLSIL.

CDR3 loop: CATSRDRLADSWLFF. The CDR3 DNA sequence: TGTGCCACCAGCAGAGATCGCTTGGCGGACAGCTGGCTGTTTTTT. The rearrangement joins TRBV15 to TRBJ1-4, with D tentatively TRBD1 (6 bases). CDR1 and CDR2 from the germline V gene are LNHNV and YYDKDF (reference sequence). The CDR3 is 15 amino acids. Trimming stripped 0 bases from V and 14 bases from J, with 19 bases between.

V gene TRBV13 combines with J gene TRBJ2-2; 10 bases fit TRBD1. J lost 5 bases, V lost 3 bases, and 9 bases had no gene match. Germline V lookup: CDR1 PRHDT, CDR2 FYEKMQ (reference sequence). The CDR3 totals 17 residues. CDR3 DNA: TGTGCCAGCAGCTTGTCAGGTTGGACAGGGGGGACCGGGGAGCTGTTTTTT. Translation gives CASSLSGWTGGTGELFF.

The V and J genes are TRBV3-1 (or the pseudogene TRBV3-2) and TRBJ1-3; a weak D match, TRBD1 (5 bases). The length of the CDR3 is 16 residues. Trimming left V 1 base short and J 4 bases short, with 14 bases between. The germline V gene encodes CDR1 LGHDT and CDR2 YNNKEL (reference sequence). DNA for the CDR3: TGTGCCAGCAGCCAAGCGACGCGGGGCGCGGGAAACACCATATATTTT. It is translated as CASSQATRGAGNTIYF.

This rearrangement joins TRBV6-2 or TRBV6-3 to TRBJ1-5; 9 bases match TRBD1. Germline loops: CDR1 MNHEY, CDR2 SVGEGT. This CDR3 spans 12 amino acids. J was trimmed by 12 bases and V by 6 bases; bases with no gene match: 6. The chain's CDR3 is CASSRGTGLQHF. CDR3 sequence (DNA): TGTGCCAGCAGCCGAGGGACAGGGCTCCAGCATTTT.

This sequence joins TRBV5-1 and TRBJ2-3, with no clear D. V was shortened by 0 bases and J by 2 bases, with 13 bases between the two germline ends. The CDR3 sequence is 16 residues long. Germline V gene data show CDR1 as SGHRS and CDR2 as YFSETQ. The CDR3 sequence: CASSLGARAVTDTQYF. The CDR3 nucleotides read TGCGCCAGCAGCTTGGGTGCTCGTGCAGTCACAGATACGCAGTATTTT.

The chain links TRBV6-7 to TRBJ2-3; 8 positions agree with TRBD1. TRBV6-7 is given ORF status, its function remaining uncertain. The CDR3 has 17 amino acids. The ends lost 0 bases at V and 5 bases at J; junction bases unmatched: 10. CDR3 region: CASSYSDRDRTIDTQYF. The CDR3 coding sequence is TGTGCCAGCAGTTACTCGGACCGGGACAGGACGATAGATACGCAGTATTTT.

This chain connects TRBV6-2 or TRBV6-3 to TRBJ1-3; no clear D gene. Germline CDR1 reads MNHEY; CDR2 reads SVGEGT. This CDR3 has 12 residues. Trimming took 5 bases from V and 4 from J, leaving 6 bases between them. DNA for the CDR3: TGTGCCAGCAGTCGTCAGGGAAACACCATATATTTT. Residues: CASSRQGNTIYF.

As for this clone: This sample includes further DNA sequences coding for the same CDR3. This chain joins TRBV10-3 and TRBJ2-5; D is undetermined. Germline loops: CDR1 ENHRY, CDR2 SYGVKD. Trimming took off 6 bases at V and 3 bases at J, with 5 bases between the two ends. This CDR3 comprises 11 residues. The CDR3 DNA follows: TGTGCCATCAGCCAAAAAGAGACCCAGTACTTC. Amino acid sequence: CAISQKETQYF.

J is TRBJ1-5 and V is TRBV7-2; D may be TRBD1 (6 bases). V was cut by 1 base and J by 6 bases, with 13 bases left in between. This CDR3 spans 15 amino acids. In germline, CDR1 is SGHTA, CDR2 FQGNSA. CDR3 nucleotide sequence: TGTGCCAGCAGCTTAGTGCTCGGCAGGGGTCAGCCCCAGCATTTT. This translates into CASSLVLGRGQPQHF.

The V call is TRBV7-9, the J call TRBJ1-1; a weak D match, TRBD1 (5 bases). Trimming removed 5 bases from V and 9 bases from J, with 13 bases in between. The CDR3 runs to 12 residues. CDR1 and CDR2 (germline): SEHNR, FQNEAQ (reference sequence). The CDR3 spells CASSVQGVKAFF. The DNA of the CDR3 is TGTGCCAGCAGCGTACAAGGGGTGAAAGCTTTCTTT.

This clone was seen a handful of times. The V call is TRBV5-1, the J call TRBJ1-6; 8 nucleotides line up with TRBD1. The ends lost 2 bases at V and 7 bases at J; junction bases unmatched: 5. The CDR3 consists of 15 residues. Germline assignment: CDR1 SGHRS and CDR2 YFSETQ. The CDR3 sequence: CASSLGQGGNSPLHF. In nucleotides, the CDR3 is TGCGCCAGCAGCTTAGGACAGGGAGGGAATTCACCCCTCCACTTT. Full variable domain (rest looked up from reference TRBV5-1 and TRBJ1-6): KAGVTQTPRYLIKTRGQQVTLSCSPISGHRSVSWYQQTPGQGLQFLFEYFSETQRNKGNFPGRFSGRQFSNSRSEMNVSTLELGDSALYLCASSLGQGGNSPLHFGNGTRLTVT.

This chain connects TRBV19 to TRBJ1-6; the D gene is possibly TRBD1 (5 bases). Trimming removed 3 bases from V and 4 bases from J, with 16 bases in between. Germline loops: CDR1 LNHDA, CDR2 SQIVND (reference sequence). The CDR3 covers 17 residues. CDR3 protein: CASSIGGGGTYNSPLHF. Here the CDR3 DNA reads TGTGCCAGTAGTATCGGGGGAGGAGGGACGTATAATTCACCCCTCCACTTT.

The chain carries TRBV27 and TRBJ1-3; D uncertain. Germline V gene sequence: CDR1 MNHEY, CDR2 SMNVEV (reference sequence). V was pared by 3 bases and J by 2 bases, with 5 bases between. This CDR3 has 13 amino acids. The chain's CDR3 is CASSFTAGNTIYF. As DNA, the CDR3 is TGTGCCAGCAGTTTTACAGCTGGAAACACCATATATTTT.